This T cell receptor beta chain was identified in a study of blood T cell repertoires in COVID-19 (dated by TCRdb to the early 2020s). Context from the whole study: Samples from collaborators originated in the United States, Italy and Spain and spanned both the acute and convalescent phases of COVID-19. The material from the prospective study consisted of cDNA or gDNA derived from T cells, B-cell-depleted T cells, or PBMCs. Subjects who had been exposed to COVID-19, were actively infected with it, or had recovered from it provided the deeply sampled blood TCRbeta repertoires that made up the dataset. The repertoires were released in a freely available public database intended as a resource for research on the immune response to SARS-CoV-2. The samples were drawn from the first 160 participants of the ongoing ImmuneRACE study and from some 1,300 subjects provided by 6 global collaborators. The sample metadata nearly always contained a de-identified subject ID, COVID-19 status, age in years and sex. Where available, HLA class I and class II types were taken from metadata supplied by the sample provider and were not determined by assay-based typing. Here is what the overall study found, with its caveats: The amount of clinical and demographic metadata varied by source and participant and was provided uncurated.

On this clone: No antigen is known for it. Base qualities are not at hand, and no much larger clone is one base apart.

CDR1 KGHSH and CDR2 LQKENI were looked up in the germline V gene. The CDR3 holds 13 amino acids from the cysteine to the phenylalanine. Left in the record is the CDR3 DNA by itself, 39 bases read in frame from the first base. Deletion took 5 bases off V and 0 bases off J, with a span of 6 bases between the germline ends. TCRbeta CDR3 regions were amplified from genomic DNA by means of the immunoSEQ Assay, a bias-controlled multiplex PCR. The study's own analysis went as follows. The number of nucleated cells in each sample was estimated from the amplification of reference gene primers within the assay. To quantify the absolute abundance of each unique TCRbeta CDR3 rearrangement, sequence reads were collapsed and filtered. For each sample, productive Simpson clonality was calculated by taking the square root of Simpson's diversity index across productive rearrangements. In TCRdb, the immuneACCESS table is reduced to in-frame sequences with V and J assigned. These tables do not hold every clone; where another copy was compared, an unresolved V gene accounts for under half, and the others remain unexplained. V, J and clone size are those of that table, while D and trimming were read from the DNA. The sample table shows roughly 180,000 clones, and roughly nine tenths are seen once. The ten largest clones take up about a fifth of the sample.

Whole blood was collected in K2EDTA tubes by collaborating institutions according to the institutions' own protocols. Collaborator samples were shipped for TCRbeta analysis as frozen whole blood, isolated PBMCs, or DNA extracted from either sample type. This sequence uses TRBV18 and TRBJ2-3; perhaps TRBD2 is the D gene, with 6 bases matching. The receptor's source is a man between 65 and 80 years old with active or convalescent COVID-19. The specimen sequenced was peripheral blood. The CDR3 region: CASSGGSTDTQYF. In nucleotides, the sequence is TGTGCCAGCTCAGGGGGGAGCACAGATACGCAGTATTTT.